This TCR beta chain was documented in a study of response to subunit inactivated influenza vaccine. Study-level points and caveats: The authors suggested that few new T cells are recruited per seasonal influenza vaccination.

This clonotype was recorded a few times. The target antigen is unknown. The CDR3 loop spans 14 amino acids. The V end was cut by 7 bases, the J end by 0 bases, with 12 bases between. Germline V gene data show CDR1 as SGHRS and CDR2 as YFSETQ. TCRdb re-called the RT-PCR reads with MiXCR, one entry per CDR3 protein. The sample holds almost 250,000 distinct CDR3 sequences, 12% seen once. The material sequenced was non-naive T cells sorted from PBMCs, taken around two weeks before vaccination. The rearrangement joins TRBV5-1 to TRBJ2-3; possible D gene TRBD2, 6 bases. The receptor's source is a man over 45 who received an inactivated influenza vaccine. CDR3 nucleotide sequence: TGCGCCAGCTGGCGGGGCGGGAGCACAGATACGCAGTATTTT. This translates into CASWRGGSTDTQYF.